This TCR beta chain was documented in a study of blood T cells in healthy people across ages (dated by TCRdb to the mid-2010s). Regarding the study in general: In model experiments, roughly one uniquely barcoded TCR beta cDNA molecule per two T cells was captured by template switching. To avoid experimental bias, donors of different ages were randomly spread across the sequencing lanes. Using deep sequencing normalized with unique cDNA molecular identifiers, the study measured how TCR beta repertoire diversity changes with age. Using the same blood draw, the study looked at two additional independent replicas of 1 million unique cDNA reads for two donors, one aged 18 to 30 and the other aged 80 or older. Four age groups were formed from the donors: young (average roughly 16 years), middle-aged (approximately 40), aged (over 55) and long-lived (less than 85).

In regard to this clonotype: Its antigen is currently not known. Base qualities are missing; no much larger clone stands one base away.

V and J lose 1 base and 3 bases, and a span of 10 bases separates them. Taken from cysteine to phenylalanine, the CDR3 has 14 residues. Only CDR3 DNA is held: 42 bases, read in frame from base 1. In the germline V gene (reference sequence), CDR1 corresponds to LNHNV and CDR2 to YYDKDF. The library relied on 5' RACE. The instrument given in TCRdb is Illumina HiSeq 2500. A second roughly 6 to 12 cycle PCR used a sample-barcoded 5' primer and a J-beta primer mix. A template-switch 5' adaptor carrying 12 random nucleotides introduced a unique molecular identifier onto each TCR beta cDNA molecule. Each sample yielded at least 3 million CDR3-containing paired-end reads. The Mint cDNA synthesis kit, primed by a TRBC-specific oligonucleotide, was used to synthesize first-strand cDNA from all RNA. Following uracil-DNA glycosylase treatment, a first 18-cycle PCR with universal primers M1SS and BC2_uni_R was performed on all cDNA. Per the original workflow: For normalization, 1 million high-quality reads were randomly selected from each sample, with every read carrying a distinct molecular identifier. Instead of being binned into consensus sequences, reads that shared molecular identifiers were thrown out. MiTCR, with a Q25 quality threshold and the strictest error-elimination algorithm, was used for CDR3 identification, clonotype clustering and error correction. A nonparametric unseen species model using Euler transformation provided a lower-bound estimate of total TCR beta diversity. The public reads were quality trimmed at Q25 with fastp and then assembled into clones with MiXCR by TCRdb, keeping productive beta chains. Each CDR3 protein gets just one entry, which takes the most common genes and DNA from the rows behind it. It is TCRdb's table, rather than the study itself, that gives the V and J calls and clone size. Counted in this sample were 1.5 million to 2 million distinct CDR3 sequences; about 30% of them appeared once. Of the sample, 7.7% is held by the ten largest clones.

What the authors observed across the whole study: Observed TCR beta diversity per million T cells fell roughly linearly with age, and a significant reduction was already apparent by age approximately 40. A strong correlation was found between observed TCR beta diversity and the percentage of naive T cells measured by flow cytometry. Conclusive comparison of naive and antigen-experienced compartments was prevented by the profiling of bulk unsorted PBMCs. Compared with the aged group, the long-lived group had more naive CD4+ T cells, fewer expanded clones and increased TCR diversity, a pattern suggesting age selection. Because the CMV infection status of the donors was unknown, age-related changes in expanded clonotypes may potentially have been confounded. Total diversity estimates from one million sequenced T cells were considered lower bounds and underestimates.

The roughly 39 donors, aged about 6 to 100 years, were systemically healthy Caucasian individuals from Russia. Each donor gave 8 to 10 milliliters of peripheral blood, drawn into EDTA-treated Vacutainer tubes. Ficoll-Paque density-gradient centrifugation was used to isolate PBMCs, with at least 6.5 million per sample. Trizol reagent was used to extract total RNA from PBMCs, with at least 6 micrograms per sample. For every donor, an aliquot of PBMCs went through flow cytometry to measure the percentages of naive CD45RAhigh/CD27high T cells. The sample taken for sequencing was blood. The origin of this receptor is a young woman in good health. The rearranged chain carries TRBV15 and TRBJ2-7; the D gene is not confidently resolved. The nucleotide sequence is given as TGTGCCACCAGCAGAGGAGGTAACATCTACGAGCAGTACTTC. This sequence encodes CATSRGGNIYEQYF.